The clone carrying this T cell receptor beta chain came up many times. Its antigen remains unidentified. The CDR3 runs 11 residues. Trimming pared 2 bases from V and 7 bases from J, leaving 8 bases between. Germline loops: CDR1 SQVTM, CDR2 ANQGSEA. The data were obtained in a study of neurological immune-mediated disorders. It was by 5'RACE with 10-nucleotide random UMIs that the cDNA was made. TCRdb reanalysed the 5' RACE reads using MiXCR and keeps one entry per CDR3 protein. Counted here are some 50,000 distinct CDR3 sequences, around 13% occurring once; the ten biggest clones make up 4.5%. Study-level points and caveats: Across subjects, expanded clones had no CDR3 amino acid sequences in common, pointing to private repertoires in all groups.

The time point is: longitudinal time-point 2. PBMCs stored at -80 C, 2 million in total, were the source of the unsorted libraries. Sequenced sample: PBMCs. The receptor comes from a male donor with HTLV-1-associated myelopathy (HAM/TSP). The V and J genes are TRBV29-1 and TRBJ1-2; D not certain. This chain's CDR3 is CSVEQVGGYTF. CDR3 coding DNA: TGCAGCGTTGAACAAGTGGGTGGCTACACCTTC.